Shown below are 19 T cell receptor beta chains from a single sample sequenced in a study of blood T cells in healthy people across ages. Then a second PCR, running about 6 to 11 cycles, was carried out with a sample-barcoded 5' primer and a J-beta primer mix. TCRdb reanalysed the 5' RACE reads using MiXCR and keeps one entry per CDR3 protein. The repertoire holds about 640,000 distinct CDR3 sequences, around 38% seen once, with 25% to 35% in the top ten. What was sequenced was blood. These receptors originate from a man at least 80 years old in good health.

This clonotype was counted between two and nine times. The chain has TRBV7-9 and TRBJ2-1; 12 positions match TRBD2. The CDR3 sequence is 17 residues long. With 4 bases clipped from V and 6 bases from J, the junction kept 10 bases outside the gene matches. The germline V gene encodes CDR1 SEHNR and CDR2 FQNEAQ (reference sequence). Here the CDR3 reads CASSSRRSSGGGNEQFF. DNA for the CDR3: TGTGCCAGCAGCTCCAGGAGGTCTAGCGGGGGGGGCAATGAGCAGTTCTTC. The full variable domain, rest sourced from reference TRBV7-9 and TRBJ2-1, is DTGVSQNPRHKITKRGQNVTFRCDPISEHNRLYWYRQTLGQGPEFLTYFQNEAQLEKSRLLSDRFSAERPKGSFSTLEIQRTEQGDSAMYLCASSSRRSSGGGNEQFFGPGTRLTVL.

This chain links TRBV14 with TRBJ2-1, with TRBD2 matching over 9 bases. The CDR3 extends over 13 amino acids. With 4 bases clipped from V and 10 bases from J, the junction kept 5 bases outside the gene matches. Germline assignment: CDR1 SGHDN and CDR2 FVKESK. In nucleotides, the CDR3 is TGTGCCAGCAGCCTCAGGCTAGCGGGAGAGCAGTTCTTC. Translation gives CASSLRLAGEQFF.

V usage is TRBV7-2 and J usage is TRBJ1-6; TRBD1 agrees at 8 bases. Germline lookup yields CDR1 SGHTA and CDR2 FQGNSA. The CDR3 length is 16 residues. V lost 1 base, J lost 6 bases, and 5 bases stayed unmatched. CDR3 bases: TGTGCCAGCAGCTTAGATACAGGGGGGGGTAATTCACCCCTCCACTTT. It specifies CASSLDTGGGNSPLHF.

The V and J genes are TRBV7-9 and TRBJ1-1, with D possibly TRBD1 on 6 matching bases. The V end lost 6 bases, the J end lost 8 bases, and 16 bases lay between the germline ends. Germline lookup yields CDR1 SEHNR and CDR2 FQNEAQ (reference sequence). This CDR3 comprises 13 residues. The CDR3 DNA sequence: TGTGCCAGCAGGCTACTTCGAGGACAGGAAGCTTTCTTT. Its translation: CASRLLRGQEAFF.

This clonotype showed up just a few times. The gene calls are TRBV24-1 and TRBJ2-1, with 7 bases identical to TRBD2. Germline V lookup: CDR1 KGHDR, CDR2 SFDVKD. This CDR3 is 16 amino acids long. Trimming at V came to 3 bases and at J to 3 bases, leaving 7 bases not matched to a gene. The DNA of the CDR3 is TGTGCCACCAGTGATCCACTTCGCGGGGGCTACAATGAGCAGTTCTTC. This sequence encodes CATSDPLRGGYNEQFF.

V usage is TRBV11-2 and J usage is TRBJ2-1; D gene ambiguous. Germline V gives CDR1 SGHAT, CDR2 FQNNGV. Trimming stripped 5 bases from V and 5 bases from J, with 13 bases between. The CDR3 extends over 14 amino acids. The CDR3 nucleotides read TGTGCCAGCAGCCTCTCCACAGTGGACAATGAGCAGTTCTTC. Encoded protein: CASSLSTVDNEQFF.

A single count supports this clonotype. The gene calls are TRBV18 and TRBJ1-4; D unresolved. CDR1 is KGHSH and CDR2 is LQKENI in the germline V gene. V dropped 4 bases and J dropped 0 bases, with 12 bases sitting between them. This CDR3 region has 16 residues. This CDR3 reads CASSLHAPSTNEKLFF. Here the CDR3 DNA reads TGTGCCAGCTCACTACACGCCCCATCAACTAATGAAAAACTGTTTTTT.

This clonotype turned up a few times. The rearrangement joins TRBV5-1 to TRBJ2-1; possibly TRBD1 or TRBD2 for D (5 bases each). The V end was cut by 4 bases, the J end by 10 bases, with 18 bases between. CDR1 and CDR2 (germline): SGHRS, YFSETQ. CDR3 length: 14 amino acids. The CDR3, as DNA: TGCGCCAGCAGCCCGGGGACCTATCTCGCGGAGCAGTTCTTC. Amino acids: CASSPGTYLAEQFF. Based on the CDR3 plus reference TRBV5-1 and TRBJ2-1, the full variable domain is KAGVTQTPRYLIKTRGQQVTLSCSPISGHRSVSWYQQTPGQGLQFLFEYFSETQRNKGNFPGRFSGRQFSNSRSEMNVSTLELGDSALYLCASSPGTYLAEQFFGPGTRLTVL.

About this clonotype: An end of the junction does not agree with germline; a read error may underlie this. The chain combines TRBV30 with TRBJ2-6; possibly TRBD1 or TRBD2 for D (5 bases each). The germline V gene encodes CDR1 GTSNPN and CDR2 SVGIG (reference sequence). The CDR3 extends over 14 amino acids. CDR3: CAWSVSLGASVLTF. The CDR3 nucleotides read TGTGCCTGGAGTGTGTCGCTCGGGGCCAGCGTCCTGACTTTC.

The V and J genes are TRBV11-2 and TRBJ2-7; 7 nucleotides match TRBD1. The CDR3 runs to 15 residues. V lost 4 bases and J lost 2; bases outside the gene matches: 8. From germline, CDR1 is SGHAT and CDR2 FQNNGV. The CDR3 sequence: CASSSTGTPTYEQYF. The CDR3 DNA reads TGTGCCAGCAGCTCGACAGGGACCCCAACCTACGAGCAGTACTTC.

The chain links TRBV4-3 to TRBJ1-2; tentative D call: TRBD1 (6 bases). The CDR3 runs 14 residues. The germline gives CDR1 LGHNA, CDR2 YSLEER. V lost 4 bases and J 7 bases, leaving 16 bases between the germline ends. In DNA, the CDR3 is TGCGCCAGCAGCCGAGATCGGGACATCTCTGGCTACACCTTC. Translated, it gives CASSRDRDISGYTF.

The chain joins TRBV5-1 to TRBJ2-7; 10 bases agree with TRBD2. The J call may be in error: the DNA end matches TRBJ2-5 better. Germline V gives CDR1 SGHRS, CDR2 YFSETQ. The CDR3 extends over 18 amino acids. This chain's CDR3 is CASSPLDHLAGDQETQYF. DNA for the CDR3: TGCGCCAGCAGCCCGCTCGACCACCTAGCGGGGGACCAAGAGACCCAGTACTTC.

This clonotype was counted once. V is TRBV30 and J is TRBJ1-4, with D hard to call. Germline V gene lookup returns CDR1 GTSNPN and CDR2 SVGIG (reference sequence). The CDR3 runs to 13 residues. With 4 bases removed from V and 6 bases from J, the gap between germline ends came to 12 bases. This CDR3 reads CAWTFTRDEKLFF. The CDR3 region has the DNA TGTGCCTGGACTTTCACCCGGGATGAAAAACTGTTTTTT.

The chain joins TRBV6-2 or TRBV6-3 to TRBJ2-5, with D perhaps TRBD2 (6 bases). Trimming removed 11 bases from V and 11 bases from J, with 33 bases in between. Looked up from germline, CDR1 is MNHEY and CDR2 is SVGEGT. This CDR3 has 16 residues. As DNA, the CDR3 is TGTGCCGGCACCGCAACTAGCTCCTACAATGGGAATGAGCAGTACTTC. Translated: CAGTATSSYNGNEQYF.

The sample holds many counts of this clonotype. The V gene is TRBV7-9, the J gene TRBJ2-1, with a possible D match to TRBD1 (6 bases). CDR3 length: 14 residues. The V and J ends lost 8 bases and 8 bases respectively, with 19 bases between them. Looked up from germline, CDR1 is SEHNR and CDR2 is FQNEAQ (reference sequence). Here the CDR3 DNA reads TGTGCCAGCGCATTGGGGGCCCTCTTGGATGAGCAGTTCTTC. The encoded protein is CASALGALLDEQFF.

The chain links TRBV6-2 or TRBV6-3 to TRBJ2-1; D gene unclear. The CDR3 extends over 12 amino acids. Germline V CDR1 and CDR2: MNHEY, SVGEGT. V lost 2 bases and J 11 bases, leaving 10 bases between the germline ends. The CDR3 loop is CASSYPVGQQFF. DNA of the CDR3: TGTGCCAGCAGTTACCCCGTCGGACAGCAGTTCTTC.

Here the CDR3 reads CSARGRWHEQFF. The DNA of the CDR3 is TGCAGTGCCCGAGGGCGGTGGCATGAGCAGTTCTTC. This chain uses TRBV20-1 with TRBJ2-1; TRBD2 might be the D (5 bases). Trimming left V 6 bases short and J 8 bases short, with 14 bases between. The CDR3 is 12 residues long. In germline, CDR1 is DFQATT, CDR2 SNEGSKA (reference sequence).

The rearrangement links TRBV6-2 or TRBV6-3 to TRBJ2-7; TRBD2 is a possible D gene (6 bases). Germline CDR1 reads MNHEY; CDR2 reads SVGEGT. V dropped 4 bases and J dropped 0 bases, with 19 bases sitting between them. CDR3 length: 17 residues. The CDR3 is CASSCLRGSGTSYEQYF. Written as DNA, the CDR3 is TGTGCCAGCAGTTGCTTACGGGGTAGCGGAACCTCCTACGAGCAGTACTTC.

The chain links TRBV6-2 or TRBV6-3 to TRBJ1-1, with a weak D call TRBD1 (5 bases). Germline V gene data show CDR1 as MNHEY and CDR2 as SVGEGT. The CDR3 covers 13 residues. V was clipped by 0 bases and J by 8 bases, with 10 bases between them. In DNA, the CDR3 is TGTGCCAGCAGTTACTCGATCGGGGGAGAAGCTTTCTTT. Residues: CASSYSIGGEAFF.